This T cell receptor (beta chain) comes out of a study of cytomegalovirus exposure and HLA in healthy donors. V dropped 0 bases and J dropped 2 bases, with 11 bases sitting between them. Germline CDR1 and CDR2: MGHRA and YSYEKL. There are 15 residues in the CDR3. Donors likely had unrecorded immune exposures despite being nominally healthy when sampled. PCR amplification relied on 60 Vbeta primers (plus 13 Jbeta primers). Per the original data handling: Among the unique TCR beta chains that a later analysis counted, about 86 million in all, about 10 million were shared. Sequencing used immunoSEQ multiplex PCR; TCRdb keeps in-frame clones, though not all of them. That table furnishes V, J and clone size, whereas the DNA furnished D and trimming. This listing includes 25,000 to 40,000 clones.

Sequencing was carried out using PBMCs. The origin of this receptor is a female donor in good health and CMV-seronegative. The chain combines TRBV4-1 with TRBJ2-7; no firm D call. The CDR3 here is CASSQDRSLAYEQYF. CDR3 coding DNA: TGCGCCAGCAGCCAAGATCGGAGCCTGGCCTACGAGCAGTACTTC.